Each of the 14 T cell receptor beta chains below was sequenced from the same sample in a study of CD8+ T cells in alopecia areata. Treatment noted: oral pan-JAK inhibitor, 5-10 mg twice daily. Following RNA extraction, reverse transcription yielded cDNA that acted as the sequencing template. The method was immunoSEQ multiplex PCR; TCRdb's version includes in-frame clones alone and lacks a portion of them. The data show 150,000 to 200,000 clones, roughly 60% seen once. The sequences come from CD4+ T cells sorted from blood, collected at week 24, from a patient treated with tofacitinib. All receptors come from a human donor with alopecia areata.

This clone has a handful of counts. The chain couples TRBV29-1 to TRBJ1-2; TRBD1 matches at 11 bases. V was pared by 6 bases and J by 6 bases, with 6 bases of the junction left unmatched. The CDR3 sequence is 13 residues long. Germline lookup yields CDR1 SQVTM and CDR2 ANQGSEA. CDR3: CSVDRTGGNGYTF. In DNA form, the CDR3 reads TGCAGCGTCGATAGGACAGGGGGCAATGGCTACACCTTC.

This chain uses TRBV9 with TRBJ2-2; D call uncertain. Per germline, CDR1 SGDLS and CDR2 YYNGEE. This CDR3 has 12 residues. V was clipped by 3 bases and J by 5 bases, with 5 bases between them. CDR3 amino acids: CASSALTGELFF. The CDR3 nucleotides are TGTGCCAGCAGCGCCTTAACCGGGGAGCTGTTTTTT. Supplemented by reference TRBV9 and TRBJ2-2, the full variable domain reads DSGVTQTPKHLITATGQRVTLRCSPRSGDLSVYWYQQSLDQGLQFLIQYYNGEERAKGNILERFSAQQFPDLHSELNLSSLELGDSALYFCASSALTGELFFGEGSRLTVL.

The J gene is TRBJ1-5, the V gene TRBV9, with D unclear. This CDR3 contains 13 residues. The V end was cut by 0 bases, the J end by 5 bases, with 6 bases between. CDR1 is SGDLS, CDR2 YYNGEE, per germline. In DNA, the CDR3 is TGTGCCAGCAGCGTAGGGGAACATCAGCCCCAGCATTTT. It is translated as CASSVGEHQPQHF.

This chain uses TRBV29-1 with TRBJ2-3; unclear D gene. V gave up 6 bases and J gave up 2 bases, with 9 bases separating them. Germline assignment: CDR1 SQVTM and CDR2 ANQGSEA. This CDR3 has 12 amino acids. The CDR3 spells CSVELITDTQYF. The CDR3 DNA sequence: TGCAGCGTCGAGCTTATCACAGATACGCAGTATTTT.

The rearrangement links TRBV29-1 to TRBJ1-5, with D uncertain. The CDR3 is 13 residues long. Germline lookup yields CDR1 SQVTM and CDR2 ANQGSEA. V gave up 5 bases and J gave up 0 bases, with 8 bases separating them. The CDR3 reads CSVLWNSNQPQHF. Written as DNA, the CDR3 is TGCAGCGTTCTTTGGAATAGCAATCAGCCCCAGCATTTT.

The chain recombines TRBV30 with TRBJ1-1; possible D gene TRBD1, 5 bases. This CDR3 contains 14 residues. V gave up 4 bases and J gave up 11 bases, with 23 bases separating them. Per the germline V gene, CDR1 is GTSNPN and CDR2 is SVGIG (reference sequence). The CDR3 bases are TGTGCCTGGAAAGAGGGCAGGACACGTGGAGGGGCTTTCTTT. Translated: CAWKEGRTRGGAFF.

In DNA form, the CDR3 reads TGTGCCAGTAGTATTTCACGGTATAATTCACCCCTCCACTTT. This translates into CASSISRYNSPLHF. This chain uses TRBV19 with TRBJ1-6; D is uncertain. Deletions cut 3 bases from V and 4 bases from J, with 7 bases between. Germline V lookup: CDR1 LNHDA, CDR2 SQIVND (reference sequence). CDR3 length: 14 residues.

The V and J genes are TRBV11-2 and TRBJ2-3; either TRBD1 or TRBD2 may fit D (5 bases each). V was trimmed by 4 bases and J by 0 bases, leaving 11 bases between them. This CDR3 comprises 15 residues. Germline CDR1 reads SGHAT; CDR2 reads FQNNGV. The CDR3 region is CASSSGTASTDTQYF. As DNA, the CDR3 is TGTGCCAGCAGCTCGGGGACGGCGAGCACAGATACGCAGTATTTT.

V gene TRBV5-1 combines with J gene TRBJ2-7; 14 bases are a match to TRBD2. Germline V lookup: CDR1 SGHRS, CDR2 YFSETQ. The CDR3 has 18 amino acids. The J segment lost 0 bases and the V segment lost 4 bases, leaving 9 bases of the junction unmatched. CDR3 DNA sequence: TGCGCCAGCAGCCCAGGACTAGCGGGGGGCCCCAGCTCCTACGAGCAGTACTTC. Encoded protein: CASSPGLAGGPSSYEQYF.

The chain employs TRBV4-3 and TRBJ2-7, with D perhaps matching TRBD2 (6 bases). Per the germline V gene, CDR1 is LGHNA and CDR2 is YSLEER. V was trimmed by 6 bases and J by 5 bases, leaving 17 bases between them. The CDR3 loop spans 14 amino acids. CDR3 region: CASSPSGGLNEQYF. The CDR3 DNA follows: TGCGCCAGCAGTCCCAGTGGAGGGCTCAACGAGCAGTACTTC.

In nucleotides, the CDR3 is TGTGCCAGCAGCTCCGGACAGGGGCTAGATGAGCAGTTCTTC. This codes for CASSSGQGLDEQFF. The V call is TRBV5-6, the J call TRBJ2-1, with 9 nucleotides matching TRBD1. The CDR3 is 14 amino acids. Per the germline V gene, CDR1 is SGHDT and CDR2 is YYEEEE. V shed 3 bases and J 8 bases; nucleotides not matched to a gene: 6. Full variable domain (outside the CDR3, taken from reference TRBV5-6 and TRBJ2-1): DAGVTQSPTHLIKTRGQQVTLRCSPKSGHDTVSWYQQALGQGPQFIFQYYEEEERQRGNFPDRFSGHQFPNYSSELNVNALLLGDSALYLCASSSGQGLDEQFFGPGTRLTVL.

The CDR3, as DNA: TGTGCCTGGAGCTCGCCCCACCGTGTGACCCAGTACTTC. It yields the protein CAWSSPHRVTQYF. The chain recombines TRBV30 with TRBJ2-5; D gene ambiguous. The germline V gene encodes CDR1 GTSNPN and CDR2 SVGIG (reference sequence). The V end lost 3 bases, the J end lost 7 bases, and 15 bases lay between the germline ends. This CDR3 is built from 13 residues.

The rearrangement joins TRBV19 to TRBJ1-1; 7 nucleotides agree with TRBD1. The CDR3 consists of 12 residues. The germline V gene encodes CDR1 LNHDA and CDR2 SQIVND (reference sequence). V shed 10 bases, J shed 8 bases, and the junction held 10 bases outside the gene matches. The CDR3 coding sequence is TGTGCCACACAGGGGCCCCTTGAGGAAGCTTTCTTT. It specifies CATQGPLEEAFF.

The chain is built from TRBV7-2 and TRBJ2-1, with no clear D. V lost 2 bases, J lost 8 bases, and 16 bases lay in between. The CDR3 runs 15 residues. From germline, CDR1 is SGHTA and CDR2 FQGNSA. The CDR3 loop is CASSLTNSGIHEQFF. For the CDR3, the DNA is TGTGCCAGCAGCTTAACTAATTCGGGTATCCATGAGCAGTTCTTC.